These T cell receptor beta chains were read from a single sample in a study of shared clonotypes between healthy human individuals. The method was immunoSEQ multiplex PCR; TCRdb's version includes in-frame clones alone and lacks a portion of them. The sample consists of 950,000 to 1,100,000 clones, 75% to 80% of them appearing once. The specimen was memory CD4+ T cells from PBMCs. The source of these receptors is a man aged 18 to 30 in good health. Some clones in this sample may be carry-over from other donors' samples. Both conserved end residues are part of each CDR3. D genes are given only for firm matches. Clone size is not always given. Where it is, it says once, few, many or a class for expanded clones.

-	TRBV27	TRBJ2-3	-	TGTGCCAGCAGTTTTGGGGACCTAAATACGCAGTATTTT	CASSFGDLNTQYF
TRBD2	TRBV27	TRBJ2-7	-	TGTGCCAGCAGTTTATATAGCGGGACTGCGAACTCCTACGAGCAGTACTTC	CASSLYSGTANSYEQYF
-	TRBV21-1	TRBJ2-7	-	TGTGCCAGCAGCAATGGGACAGGACCCTACGAGCAGTACTTC	CASSNGTGPYEQYF
TRBD2	TRBV7-3	TRBJ2-1	-	TGTGCCAGCAGCTCCCCCCCCGGGACTAGCGTTTACAATGAGCAGTTCTTC	CASSSPPGTSVYNEQFF
TRBD1	TRBV2	TRBJ2-2	-	TGTGCCAGCAGCCTTACCAGGACAGGGGTAACCGGGGAGCTGTTTTTT	CASSLTRTGVTGELFF
TRBD1	TRBV18	TRBJ2-5	-	TGTGCCAGCTCACCACGGACAGGGGAAGTGGAGACCCAGTACTTC	CASSPRTGEVETQYF
-	TRBV25-1	TRBJ2-1	-	TGTGCCAGCGGGGATCTAGAGGGAACGGTATCAGTAATCTTC	CASGDLEGTVSVIF
TRBD2	TRBV9	TRBJ2-2	-	TGTGCCAGCAGCGTAGGCGCCGGGACTAGCGGGATTTCCGGGGAGCTGTTTTTT	CASSVGAGTSGISGELFF
TRBD1	TRBV7-6	TRBJ2-3	-	TGTGCCAGCAGCCCAGGGACAGGGCTGGTCCTACATACGCAGTATTTT	CASSPGTGLVLHTQYF
TRBD2	TRBV9	TRBJ2-3	once	TGTGCCAGCAGCGTCACTAGCGGGCGACAAGATACGCAGTATTTT	CASSVTSGRQDTQYF
-	TRBV5-1	TRBJ2-7	-	TGCGCCAGCAGCTTGGGGGGGCCGATCTACGAGCAGTACTTC	CASSLGGPIYEQYF
-	TRBV5-1	TRBJ1-1	-	TGCGCCAGCAGCTTGGGGGACGAGGGTGAAGCTTTCTTT	CASSLGDEGEAFF
-	TRBV5-1	TRBJ1-4	-	TGCGCCAGCAGCTCGGGACTCGTGGGGGAAAAACTGTTTTTT	CASSSGLVGEKLFF
-	TRBV6-5	TRBJ1-1	once	TGTGCCAGCGCCGAGCGGGAAACGGGTTTAGCTGAAGCTTTCTTT	CASAERETGLAEAFF
-	TRBV6-4	TRBJ2-1	once	TGTGCCAGCAGTGAGTTCGGACAGCCCGACAATGAGCAGTTCTTC	CASSEFGQPDNEQFF
-	TRBV11-1	TRBJ2-7	-	TGTGCCAGCAGCTTAAATGCCCACTCCTACGAGCAGTACTTC	CASSLNAHSYEQYF